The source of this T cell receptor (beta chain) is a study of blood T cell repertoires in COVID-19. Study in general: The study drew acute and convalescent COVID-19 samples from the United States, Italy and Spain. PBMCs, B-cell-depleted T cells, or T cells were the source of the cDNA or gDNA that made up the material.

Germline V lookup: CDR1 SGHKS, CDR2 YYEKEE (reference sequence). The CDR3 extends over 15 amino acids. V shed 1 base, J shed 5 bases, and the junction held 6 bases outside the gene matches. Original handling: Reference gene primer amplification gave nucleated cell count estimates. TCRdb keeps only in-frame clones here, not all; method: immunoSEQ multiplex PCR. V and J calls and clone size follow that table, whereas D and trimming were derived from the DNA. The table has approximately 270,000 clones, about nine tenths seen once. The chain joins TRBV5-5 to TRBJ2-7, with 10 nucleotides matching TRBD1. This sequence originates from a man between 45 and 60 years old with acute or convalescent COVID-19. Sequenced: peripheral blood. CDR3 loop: CASSLPPGQGNEQYF. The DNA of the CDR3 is TGTGCCAGCAGCTTGCCTCCGGGACAGGGGAACGAGCAGTACTTC.